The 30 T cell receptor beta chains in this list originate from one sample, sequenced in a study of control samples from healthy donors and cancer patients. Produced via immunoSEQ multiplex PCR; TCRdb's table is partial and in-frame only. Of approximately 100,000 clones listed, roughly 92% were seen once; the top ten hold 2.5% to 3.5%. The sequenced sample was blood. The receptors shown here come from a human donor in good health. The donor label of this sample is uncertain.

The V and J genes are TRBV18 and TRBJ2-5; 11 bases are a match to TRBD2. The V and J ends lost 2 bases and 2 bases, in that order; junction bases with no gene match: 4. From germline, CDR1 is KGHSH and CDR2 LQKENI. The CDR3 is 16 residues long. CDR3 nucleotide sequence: TGTGCCAGCTCACCATCACTAGCGGGGGTGCAAGAGACCCAGTACTTC. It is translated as CASSPSLAGVQETQYF.

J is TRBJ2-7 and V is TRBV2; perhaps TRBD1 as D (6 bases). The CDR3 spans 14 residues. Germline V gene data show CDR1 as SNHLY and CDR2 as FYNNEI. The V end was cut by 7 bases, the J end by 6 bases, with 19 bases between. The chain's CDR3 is CASITTSGVGEQYF. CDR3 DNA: TGTGCCAGCATAACTACCTCAGGGGTAGGCGAGCAGTACTTC.

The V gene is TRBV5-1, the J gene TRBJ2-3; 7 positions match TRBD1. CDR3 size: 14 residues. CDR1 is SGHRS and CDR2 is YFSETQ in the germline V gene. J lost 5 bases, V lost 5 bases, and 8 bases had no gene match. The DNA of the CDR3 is TGCGCCAGCAGAAAGGGGGCAATGGGAGATACGCAGTATTTT. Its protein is CASRKGAMGDTQYF.

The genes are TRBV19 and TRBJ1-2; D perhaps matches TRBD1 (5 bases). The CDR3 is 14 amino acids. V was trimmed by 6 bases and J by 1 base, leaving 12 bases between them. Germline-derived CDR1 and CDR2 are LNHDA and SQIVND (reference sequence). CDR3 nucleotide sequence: TGTGCCAGTAGGGCGGACACATATAACTATGGCTACACCTTC. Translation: CASRADTYNYGYTF.

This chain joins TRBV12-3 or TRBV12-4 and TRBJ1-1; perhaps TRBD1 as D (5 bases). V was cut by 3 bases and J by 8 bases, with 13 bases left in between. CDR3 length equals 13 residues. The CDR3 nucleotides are TGTGCCAGCAGTTTTAGGGGCCCTCCCGAAGCTTTCTTT. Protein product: CASSFRGPPEAFF.

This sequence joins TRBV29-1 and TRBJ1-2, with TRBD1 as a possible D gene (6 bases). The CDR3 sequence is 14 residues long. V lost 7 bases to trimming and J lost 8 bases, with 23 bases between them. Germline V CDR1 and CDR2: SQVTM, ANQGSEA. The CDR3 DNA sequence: TGCAGCGCAGCTTTCCGGGACACATTGAGGGGCTACACCTTC. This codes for CSAAFRDTLRGYTF.

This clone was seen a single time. CDR3 loop: CASSSREGSWYRNKYGYTF. CDR3 in DNA: TGTGCCAGCAGCTCACGAGAGGGTTCGTGGTACAGGAATAAATATGGCTACACCTTC. The V call is TRBV21-1, the J call TRBJ1-2. TRBV21-1 is assigned pseudogene status. The CDR3 has 19 residues.

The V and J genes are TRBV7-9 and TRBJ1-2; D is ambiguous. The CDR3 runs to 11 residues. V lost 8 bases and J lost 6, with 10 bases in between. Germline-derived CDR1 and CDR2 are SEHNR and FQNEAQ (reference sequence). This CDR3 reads CASEMLNGYTF. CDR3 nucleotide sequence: TGTGCCAGCGAAATGTTGAATGGCTACACCTTC.

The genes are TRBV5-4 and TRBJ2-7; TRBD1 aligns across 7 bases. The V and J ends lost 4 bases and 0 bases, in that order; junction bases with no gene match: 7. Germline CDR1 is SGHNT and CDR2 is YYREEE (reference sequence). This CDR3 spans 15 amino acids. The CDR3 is CASSTWTGPSYEQYF. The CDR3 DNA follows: TGTGCCAGCAGCACCTGGACAGGTCCCTCCTACGAGCAGTACTTC.

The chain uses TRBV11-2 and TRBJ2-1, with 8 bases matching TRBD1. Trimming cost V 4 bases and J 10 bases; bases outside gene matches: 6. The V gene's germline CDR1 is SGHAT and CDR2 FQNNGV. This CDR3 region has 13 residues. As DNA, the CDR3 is TGTGCCAGCAGCTCCGACAGGGGTTTAGAGCAGTTCTTC. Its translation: CASSSDRGLEQFF. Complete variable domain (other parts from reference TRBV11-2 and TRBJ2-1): EAGVAQSPRYKIIEKRQSVAFWCNPISGHATLYWYQQILGQGPKLLIQFQNNGVVDDSQLPKDRFSAERLKGVDSTLKIQPAKLEDSAVYLCASSSDRGLEQFFGPGTRLTVL.

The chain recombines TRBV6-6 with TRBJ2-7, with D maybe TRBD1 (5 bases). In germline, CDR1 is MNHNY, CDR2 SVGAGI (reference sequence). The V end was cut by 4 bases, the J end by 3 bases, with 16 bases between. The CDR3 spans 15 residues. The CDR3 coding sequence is TGTGCCAGCAGTTCCCTCGGGCAGGGCAGCTACGAGCAGTACTTC. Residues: CASSSLGQGSYEQYF.

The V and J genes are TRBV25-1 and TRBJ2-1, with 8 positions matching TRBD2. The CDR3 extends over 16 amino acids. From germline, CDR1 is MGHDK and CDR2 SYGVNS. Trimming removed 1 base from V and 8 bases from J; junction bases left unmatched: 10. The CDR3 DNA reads TGTGCCAGCAGTGAATCATTTCGGGGGGGCTTGGATGAGCAGTTCTTC. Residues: CASSESFRGGLDEQFF.

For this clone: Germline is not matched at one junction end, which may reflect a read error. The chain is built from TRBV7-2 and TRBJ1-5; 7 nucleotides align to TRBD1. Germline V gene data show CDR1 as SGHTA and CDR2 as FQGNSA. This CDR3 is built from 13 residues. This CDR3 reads CASSLAGGQPQHF. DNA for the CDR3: TGTGCCAGCAGCCTAGCAGGGGGTCAGCCCCAGCATTTT.

The CDR3 bases are TGTGCCAGTACCATGACAGGGGCAAATCAGCCCCAGCATTTT. Protein product: CASTMTGANQPQHF. The chain has TRBV19 and TRBJ1-5; 8 nucleotides agree with TRBD1. Germline assignment: CDR1 LNHDA and CDR2 SQIVND (reference sequence). The CDR3 contains 14 residues. Trimming took 7 bases from V and 4 from J; bases not matched to a gene: 6. The full variable domain, rest sourced from reference TRBV19 and TRBJ1-5, is DGGITQSPKYLFRKEGQNVTLSCEQNLNHDAMYWYRQDPGQGLRLIYYSQIVNDFQKGDIAEGYSVSREKKESFPLTVTSAQKNPTAFYLCASTMTGANQPQHFGDGTRLSIL.

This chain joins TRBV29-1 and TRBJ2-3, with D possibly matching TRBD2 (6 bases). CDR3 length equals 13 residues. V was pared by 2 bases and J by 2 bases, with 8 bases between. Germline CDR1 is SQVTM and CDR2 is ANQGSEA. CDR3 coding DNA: TGCAGCGTTGAATCGGACTACACAGATACGCAGTATTTT. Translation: CSVESDYTDTQYF.

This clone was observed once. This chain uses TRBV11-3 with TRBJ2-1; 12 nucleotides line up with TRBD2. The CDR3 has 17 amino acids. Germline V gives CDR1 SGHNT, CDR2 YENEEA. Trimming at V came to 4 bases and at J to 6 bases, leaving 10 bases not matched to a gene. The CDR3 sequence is CASSSSSGGATSNEQFF. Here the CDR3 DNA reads TGTGCCAGCAGCTCGTCTAGCGGGGGGGCCACGAGCAATGAGCAGTTCTTC. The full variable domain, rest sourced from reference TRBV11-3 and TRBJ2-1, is EAGVVQSPRYKIIEKKQPVAFWCNPISGHNTLYWYLQNLGQGPELLIRYENEEAVDDSQLPKDRFSAERLKGVDSTLKIQPAELGDSAVYLCASSSSSGGATSNEQFFGPGTRLTVL.

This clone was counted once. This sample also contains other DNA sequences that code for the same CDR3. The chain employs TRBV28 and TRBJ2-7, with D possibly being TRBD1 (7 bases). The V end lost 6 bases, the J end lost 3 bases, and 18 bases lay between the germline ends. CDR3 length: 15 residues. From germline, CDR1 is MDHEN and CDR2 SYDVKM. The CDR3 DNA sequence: TGTGCCAGCAGCCCCACAGGGGCCGGGGGCTACGAGCAGTACTTC. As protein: CASSPTGAGGYEQYF.

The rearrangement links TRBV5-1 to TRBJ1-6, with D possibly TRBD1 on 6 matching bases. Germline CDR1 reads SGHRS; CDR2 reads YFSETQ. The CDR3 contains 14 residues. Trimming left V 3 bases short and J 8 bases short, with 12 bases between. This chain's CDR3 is CASSSEQGYSPLHF. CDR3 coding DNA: TGCGCCAGCAGCTCGGAGCAGGGGTATTCACCCCTCCACTTT.

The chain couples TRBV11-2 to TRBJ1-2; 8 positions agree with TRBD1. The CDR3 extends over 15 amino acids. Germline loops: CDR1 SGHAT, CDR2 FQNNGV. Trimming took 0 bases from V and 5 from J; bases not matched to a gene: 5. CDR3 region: CASSLERTGRYGYTF. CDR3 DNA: TGTGCCAGCAGCTTAGAGAGGACAGGGAGGTATGGCTACACCTTC.

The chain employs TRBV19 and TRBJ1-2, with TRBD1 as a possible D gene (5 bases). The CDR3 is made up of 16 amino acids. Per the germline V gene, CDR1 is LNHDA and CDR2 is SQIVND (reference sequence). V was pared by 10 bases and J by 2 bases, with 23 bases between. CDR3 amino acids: CATRKLEGRGNYGYTF. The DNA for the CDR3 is TGTGCCACCCGTAAATTGGAGGGACGGGGGAACTATGGCTACACCTTC.

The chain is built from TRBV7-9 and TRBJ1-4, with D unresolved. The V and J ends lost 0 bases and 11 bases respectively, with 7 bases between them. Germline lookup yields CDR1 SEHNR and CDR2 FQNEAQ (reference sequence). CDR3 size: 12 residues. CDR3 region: CASSLAVGKLFF. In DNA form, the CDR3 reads TGTGCCAGCAGCTTAGCGGTGGGTAAACTGTTTTTT. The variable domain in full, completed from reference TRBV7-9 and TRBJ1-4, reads DTGVSQNPRHKITKRGQNVTFRCDPISEHNRLYWYRQTLGQGPEFLTYFQNEAQLEKSRLLSDRFSAERPKGSFSTLEIQRTEQGDSAMYLCASSLAVGKLFFGSGTQLSVL.

CDR3 in amino acids: CASSPTIDRSYEQYV. The CDR3 nucleotides are TGTGCCAGCAGTCCGACTATTGACAGGTCCTACGAGCAGTACGTC. The chain combines TRBV6-6 with TRBJ2-7; D possibly corresponds to TRBD1 (6 bases). Germline V lookup: CDR1 MNHNY, CDR2 SVGAGI (reference sequence). The CDR3 loop spans 15 amino acids. Trimming left V 5 bases short and J 1 base short, with 15 bases between.

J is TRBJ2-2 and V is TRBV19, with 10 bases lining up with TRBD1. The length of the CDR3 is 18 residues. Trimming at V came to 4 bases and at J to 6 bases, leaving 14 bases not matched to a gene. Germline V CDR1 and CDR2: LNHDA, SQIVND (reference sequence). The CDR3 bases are TGTGCCAGTAGTAATCCCTTCTTAGCCGGGACAGGGGCCGGGGAGCTGTTTTTT. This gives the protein CASSNPFLAGTGAGELFF.

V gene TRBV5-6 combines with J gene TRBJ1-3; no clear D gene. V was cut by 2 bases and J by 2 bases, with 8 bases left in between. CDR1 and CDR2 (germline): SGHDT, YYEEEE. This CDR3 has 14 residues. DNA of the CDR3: TGTGCCAGCAGCTTAGGCAACACTGGAAACACCATATATTTT. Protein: CASSLGNTGNTIYF.

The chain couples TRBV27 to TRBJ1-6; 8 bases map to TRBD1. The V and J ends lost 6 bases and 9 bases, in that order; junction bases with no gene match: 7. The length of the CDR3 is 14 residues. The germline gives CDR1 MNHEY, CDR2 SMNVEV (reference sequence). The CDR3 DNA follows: TGTGCCAGCAGCTCCGGACAGGGCAGTTCACCCCTCCACTTT. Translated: CASSSGQGSSPLHF.

CDR3 protein: CAISGKQGSSTDTQYF. The CDR3, as DNA: TGTGCCATCAGCGGAAAACAGGGGAGTAGCACAGATACGCAGTATTTT. The chain is built from TRBV10-3 and TRBJ2-3; 7 nucleotides align to TRBD1. J gave up 0 bases and V 6 bases, and 9 bases lay outside the gene matches. Germline CDR1 is ENHRY and CDR2 is SYGVKD. This CDR3 region has 16 residues.

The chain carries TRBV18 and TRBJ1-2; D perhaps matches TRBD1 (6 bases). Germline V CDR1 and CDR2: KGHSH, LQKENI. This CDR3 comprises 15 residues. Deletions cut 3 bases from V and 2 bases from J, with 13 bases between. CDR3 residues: CASSPIGDTNYGYTF. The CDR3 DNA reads TGTGCCAGCTCACCTATAGGGGACACCAACTATGGCTACACCTTC.

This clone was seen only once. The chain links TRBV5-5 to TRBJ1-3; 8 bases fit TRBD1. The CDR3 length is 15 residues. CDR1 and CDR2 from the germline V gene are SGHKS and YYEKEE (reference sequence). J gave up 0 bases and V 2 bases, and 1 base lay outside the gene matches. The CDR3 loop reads CASSFGQGSGNTIYF. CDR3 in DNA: TGTGCCAGCAGCTTCGGACAGGGCTCTGGAAACACCATATATTTT.

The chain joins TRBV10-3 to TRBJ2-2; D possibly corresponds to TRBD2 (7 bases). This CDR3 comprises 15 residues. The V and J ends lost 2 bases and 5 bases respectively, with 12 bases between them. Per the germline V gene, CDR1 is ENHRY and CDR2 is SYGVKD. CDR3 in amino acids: CAISEAGARTGELFF. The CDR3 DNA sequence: TGTGCCATCAGTGAGGCGGGGGCCAGAACCGGGGAGCTGTTTTTT.

The CDR3, as DNA: TGTGCCAGCAGCAAGGACGCCGGAAACACCATATATTTT. Translation gives CASSKDAGNTIYF. V is TRBV14 and J is TRBJ1-3; no firm D call. The CDR3 length is 13 residues. V lost 5 bases, J lost 4 bases, and 9 bases lay in between. Germline loops: CDR1 SGHDN, CDR2 FVKESK.